This TCR beta chain appears in the sequencing data of a study of T-cell reconstitution after alpha-beta-depleted transplantation in children. Notes on the study in general: Most T-cell counts and diversity one year after the transplant came from T cells that were newly produced. Several hundred expanded graft clones reportedly were the source of alpha-beta T cells about two months after transplant. In some patients, recipient T cells and intrathymic progenitors surviving conditioning explained high day-60 diversity.

Trimming removed 2 bases from V and 7 bases from J; junction bases left unmatched: 7. The CDR3 runs to 16 residues. Germline V gene sequence: CDR1 SGHRS, CDR2 YFSETQ. There are many counts of this clonotype. The antigen is undetermined. The TCRbeta library incorporated unique molecular identifiers. MiXCR, run by TCRdb on the PCR reads, gives a single entry per CDR3 protein. The data contain fewer than 550,000 distinct CDR3 sequences, roughly 10% of them singletons. The chain joins TRBV5-1 to TRBJ2-2, with 11 bases matching TRBD2. The receptor was isolated from a child aged 2 to 9 with inherited bone marrow failure, due to receive a stem cell transplant. The specimen comprised PBMCs, sampled before TCRalphabeta/CD19-depleted stem cell transplant. CDR3 nucleotides: TGCGCCAGCAGCTTTGGACTAGCGGGCGAGGACGGGGAGCTGTTTTTT. It encodes CASSFGLAGEDGELFF.